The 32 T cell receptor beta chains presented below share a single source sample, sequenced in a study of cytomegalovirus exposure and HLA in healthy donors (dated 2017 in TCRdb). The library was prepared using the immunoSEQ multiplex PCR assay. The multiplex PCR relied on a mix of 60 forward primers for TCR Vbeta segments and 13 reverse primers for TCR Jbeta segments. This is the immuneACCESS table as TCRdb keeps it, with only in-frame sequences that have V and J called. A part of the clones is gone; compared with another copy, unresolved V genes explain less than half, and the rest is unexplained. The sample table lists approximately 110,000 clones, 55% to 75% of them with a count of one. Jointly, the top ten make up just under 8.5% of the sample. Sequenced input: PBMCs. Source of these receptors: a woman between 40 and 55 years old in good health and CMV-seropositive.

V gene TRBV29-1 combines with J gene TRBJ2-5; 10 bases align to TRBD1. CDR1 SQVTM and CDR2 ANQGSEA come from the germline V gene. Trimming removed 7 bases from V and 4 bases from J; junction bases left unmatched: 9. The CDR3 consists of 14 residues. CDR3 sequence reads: CSALTGGVGETQYF. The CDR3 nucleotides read TGCAGCGCCCTGACAGGGGGCGTCGGAGAGACCCAGTACTTC. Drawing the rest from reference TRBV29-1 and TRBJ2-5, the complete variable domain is SAVISQKPSRDICQRGTSLTIQCQVDSQVTMMFWYRQQPGQSLTLIATANQGSEATYESGFVIDKFPISRPNLTFSTLTVSNMSPEDSSIYLCSALTGGVGETQYFGPGTRLLVL.

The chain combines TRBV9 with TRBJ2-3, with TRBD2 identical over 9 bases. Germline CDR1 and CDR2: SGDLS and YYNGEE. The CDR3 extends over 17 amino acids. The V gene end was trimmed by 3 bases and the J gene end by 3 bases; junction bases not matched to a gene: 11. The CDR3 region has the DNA TGTGCCAGCAGCGCCGATGGTAGCGGGGGCGGGACAGATACGCAGTATTTT. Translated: CASSADGSGGGTDTQYF.

The CDR3 region is CASSSSGTLNTEAFF. The CDR3 coding sequence is TGTGCCAGCAGCTCCTCCGGGACTTTGAACACTGAAGCTTTCTTT. The chain links TRBV7-6 to TRBJ1-1, with D tentatively TRBD1 (5 bases). Trimming removed 4 bases from V and 0 bases from J, with 12 bases in between. Germline-derived CDR1 and CDR2 are SGHVS and FNYEAQ. The CDR3 contains 15 residues. Together with reference TRBV7-6 and TRBJ1-1, the CDR3 gives the full variable domain: GAGVSQSPRYKVTKRGQDVALRCDPISGHVSLYWYRQALGQGPEFLTYFNYEAQQDKSGLPNDRFSAERPEGSISTLTIQRTEQRDSAMYRCASSSSGTLNTEAFFGQGTRLTVV.

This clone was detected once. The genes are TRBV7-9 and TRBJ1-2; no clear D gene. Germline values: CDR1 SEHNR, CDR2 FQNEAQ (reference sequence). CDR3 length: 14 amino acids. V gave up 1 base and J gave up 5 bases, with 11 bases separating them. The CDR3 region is CASSLEQPSYGYTF. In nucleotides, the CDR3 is TGTGCCAGCAGCTTAGAACAGCCGTCTTATGGCTACACCTTC.

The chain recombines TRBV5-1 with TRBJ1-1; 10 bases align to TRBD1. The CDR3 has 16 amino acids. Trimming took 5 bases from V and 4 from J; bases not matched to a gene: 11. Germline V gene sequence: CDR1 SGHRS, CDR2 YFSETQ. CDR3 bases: TGCGCCAGCAGGGGGGGGACAGGGGAAAGGACCACTGAAGCTTTCTTT. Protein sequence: CASRGGTGERTTEAFF.

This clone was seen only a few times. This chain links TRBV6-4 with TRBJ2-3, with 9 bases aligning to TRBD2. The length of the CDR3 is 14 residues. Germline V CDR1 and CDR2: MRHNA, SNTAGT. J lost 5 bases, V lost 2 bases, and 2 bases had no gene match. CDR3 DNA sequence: TGTGCCAGCAGTGACGAGCGGGGGGAAGATACGCAGTATTTT. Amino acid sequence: CASSDERGEDTQYF.

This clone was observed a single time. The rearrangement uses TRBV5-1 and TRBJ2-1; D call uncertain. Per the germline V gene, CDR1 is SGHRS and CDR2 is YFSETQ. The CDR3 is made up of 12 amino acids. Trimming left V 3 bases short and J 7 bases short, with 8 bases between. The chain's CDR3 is CASSSPTNEQFF. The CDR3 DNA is TGCGCCAGCAGCTCGCCCACTAATGAGCAGTTCTTC.

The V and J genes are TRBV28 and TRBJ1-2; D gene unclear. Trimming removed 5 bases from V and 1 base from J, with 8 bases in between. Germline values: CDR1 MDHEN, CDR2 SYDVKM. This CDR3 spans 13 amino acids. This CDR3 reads CASSETDNYGYTF. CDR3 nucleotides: TGTGCCAGCAGTGAAACAGATAACTATGGCTACACCTTC.

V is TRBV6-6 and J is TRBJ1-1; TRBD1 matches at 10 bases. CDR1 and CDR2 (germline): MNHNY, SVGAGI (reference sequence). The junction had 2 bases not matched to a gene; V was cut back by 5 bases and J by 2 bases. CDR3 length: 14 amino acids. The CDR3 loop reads CASSRDRGNTEAFF. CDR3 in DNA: TGTGCCAGCAGTCGGGACAGGGGAAACACTGAAGCTTTCTTT.

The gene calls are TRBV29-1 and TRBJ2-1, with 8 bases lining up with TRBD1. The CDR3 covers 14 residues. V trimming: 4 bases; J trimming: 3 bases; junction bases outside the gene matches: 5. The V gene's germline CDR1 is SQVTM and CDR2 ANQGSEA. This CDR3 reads CSVVQGAVYNEQFF. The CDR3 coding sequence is TGCAGCGTTGTTCAGGGGGCAGTCTACAATGAGCAGTTCTTC.

CDR3 region: CASSRAGGDHGELFF. The CDR3 nucleotides are TGTGCCAGCAGCCGCGCTGGCGGGGACCACGGGGAGCTGTTTTTT. The V and J genes are TRBV7-9 and TRBJ2-2; D may be TRBD2 (6 bases). This CDR3 contains 15 residues. V was trimmed by 5 bases and J by 7 bases, leaving 17 bases between them. Germline CDR1 and CDR2: SEHNR and FQNEAQ (reference sequence).

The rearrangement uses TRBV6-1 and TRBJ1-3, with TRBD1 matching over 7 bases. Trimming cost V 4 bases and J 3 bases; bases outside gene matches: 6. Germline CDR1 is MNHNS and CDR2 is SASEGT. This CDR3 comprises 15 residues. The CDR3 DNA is TGTGCCAGCAGTGGTACAGGGGTGGGTGGAAACACCATATATTTT. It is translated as CASSGTGVGGNTIYF.

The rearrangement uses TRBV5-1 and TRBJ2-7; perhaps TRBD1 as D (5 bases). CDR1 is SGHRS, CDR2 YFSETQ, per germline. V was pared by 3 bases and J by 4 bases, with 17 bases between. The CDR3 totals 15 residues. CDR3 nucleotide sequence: TGCGCCAGCAGCTCTCCGGACAAGGGTCTGTACGAGCAGTACTTC. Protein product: CASSSPDKGLYEQYF.

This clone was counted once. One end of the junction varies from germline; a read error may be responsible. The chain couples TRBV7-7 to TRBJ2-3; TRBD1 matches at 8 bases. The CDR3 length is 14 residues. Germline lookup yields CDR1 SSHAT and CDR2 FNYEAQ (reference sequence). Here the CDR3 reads CASSLGQGTDTQYF. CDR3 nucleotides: TGTGCTAGCAGCTTGGGACAGGGCACAGATACGCAGTATTTT. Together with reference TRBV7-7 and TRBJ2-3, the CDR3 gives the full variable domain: GAGVSQSPRYKVTKRGQDVTLRCDPISSHATLYWYQQALGQGPEFLTYFNYEAQPDKSGLPSDRFSAERPEGSISTLTIQRTEQRDSAMYRCASSLGQGTDTQYFGPGTRLTVL.

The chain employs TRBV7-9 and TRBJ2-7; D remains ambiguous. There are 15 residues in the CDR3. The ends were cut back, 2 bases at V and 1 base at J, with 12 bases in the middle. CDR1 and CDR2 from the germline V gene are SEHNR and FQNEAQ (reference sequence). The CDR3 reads CASSLTDLLSYEQYF. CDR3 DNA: TGTGCCAGCAGCTTAACAGACCTATTATCCTACGAGCAGTACTTC.

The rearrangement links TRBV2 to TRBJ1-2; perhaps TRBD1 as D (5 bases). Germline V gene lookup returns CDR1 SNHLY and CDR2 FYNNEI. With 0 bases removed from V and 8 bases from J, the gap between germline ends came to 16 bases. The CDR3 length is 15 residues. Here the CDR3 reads CASSEALPGDGGYTF. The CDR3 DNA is TGTGCCAGCAGTGAAGCGCTTCCGGGGGATGGCGGCTACACCTTC. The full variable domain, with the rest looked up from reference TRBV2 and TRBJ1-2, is EPEVTQTPSHQVTQMGQEVILRCVPISNHLYFYWYRQILGQKVEFLVSFYNNEISEKSEIFDDQFSVERPDGSNFTLKIRSTKLEDSAMYFCASSEALPGDGGYTFGSGTRLTVV.

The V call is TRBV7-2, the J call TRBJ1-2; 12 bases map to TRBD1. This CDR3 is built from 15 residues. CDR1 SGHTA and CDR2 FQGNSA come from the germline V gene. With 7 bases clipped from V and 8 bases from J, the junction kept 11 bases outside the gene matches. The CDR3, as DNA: TGTGCCAGCACCCCGGTAACCGGGACAGGGGGCGGCTACACCTTC. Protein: CASTPVTGTGGGYTF.

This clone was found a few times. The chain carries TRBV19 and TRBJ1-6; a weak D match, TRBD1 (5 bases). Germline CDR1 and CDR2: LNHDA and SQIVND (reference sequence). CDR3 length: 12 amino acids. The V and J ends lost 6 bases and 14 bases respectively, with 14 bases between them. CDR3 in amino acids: CASSLPGGTLHF. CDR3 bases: TGTGCCAGTAGCCTCCCCGGGGGGACCCTCCACTTT.

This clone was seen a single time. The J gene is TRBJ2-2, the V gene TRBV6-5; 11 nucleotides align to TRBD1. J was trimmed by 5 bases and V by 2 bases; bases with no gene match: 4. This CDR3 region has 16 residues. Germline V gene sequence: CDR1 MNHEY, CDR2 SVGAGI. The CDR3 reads CASSYGQGALTGELFF. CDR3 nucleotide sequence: TGTGCCAGCAGTTACGGACAGGGGGCGTTAACCGGGGAGCTGTTTTTT.

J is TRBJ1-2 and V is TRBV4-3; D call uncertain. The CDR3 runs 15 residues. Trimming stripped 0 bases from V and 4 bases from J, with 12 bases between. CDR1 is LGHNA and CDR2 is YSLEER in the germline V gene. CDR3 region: CASSQENDKGYGYTF. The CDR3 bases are TGCGCCAGCAGCCAAGAAAACGACAAAGGCTATGGCTACACCTTC.

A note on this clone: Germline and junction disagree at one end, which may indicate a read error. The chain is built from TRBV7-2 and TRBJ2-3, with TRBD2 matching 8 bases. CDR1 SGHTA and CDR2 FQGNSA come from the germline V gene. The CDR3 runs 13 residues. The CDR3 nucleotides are TGTGCCAGCAGCGTAGCGGGGACTGATACGCAGTATTTT. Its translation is CASSVAGTDTQYF.

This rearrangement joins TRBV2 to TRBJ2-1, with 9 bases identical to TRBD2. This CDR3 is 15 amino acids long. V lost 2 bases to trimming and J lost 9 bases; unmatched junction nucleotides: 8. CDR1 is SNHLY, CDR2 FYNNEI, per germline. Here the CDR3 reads CASSELGGGASEQFF. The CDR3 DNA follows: TGTGCCAGCAGTGAACTGGGCGGGGGGGCCAGTGAGCAGTTCTTC.

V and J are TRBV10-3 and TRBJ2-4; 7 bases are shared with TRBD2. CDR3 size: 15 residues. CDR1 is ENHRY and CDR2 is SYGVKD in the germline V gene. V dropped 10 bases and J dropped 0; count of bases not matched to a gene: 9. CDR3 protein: CATWGGDQAKNIQYF. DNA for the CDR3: TGTGCCACCTGGGGGGGTGATCAAGCCAAAAACATTCAGTACTTC.

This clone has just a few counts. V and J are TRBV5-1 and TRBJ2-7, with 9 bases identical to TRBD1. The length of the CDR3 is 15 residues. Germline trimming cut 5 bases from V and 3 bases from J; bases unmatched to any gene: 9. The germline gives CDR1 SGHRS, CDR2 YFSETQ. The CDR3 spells CASSLDRGMVYEQYF. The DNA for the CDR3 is TGCGCCAGCAGTCTCGACAGGGGGATGGTCTACGAGCAGTACTTC.

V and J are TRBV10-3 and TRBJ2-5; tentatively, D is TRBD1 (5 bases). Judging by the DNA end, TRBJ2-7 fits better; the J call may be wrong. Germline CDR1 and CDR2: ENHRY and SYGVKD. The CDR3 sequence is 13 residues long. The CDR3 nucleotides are TGTGCCATCAGTGCGACAGAGTCCTACGAGCAGTACTTC. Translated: CAISATESYEQYF.

The CDR3 DNA sequence: TGTGCCAGCAGCTTCAATCCGGGAGACAGGCAGTTCTTC. The encoded protein is CASSFNPGDRQFF. The chain carries TRBV7-2 and TRBJ2-1, with TRBD2 as a possible D gene (6 bases). With 3 bases removed from V and 12 bases from J, the gap between germline ends came to 15 bases. This CDR3 is 13 amino acids long. Per the germline V gene, CDR1 is SGHTA and CDR2 is FQGNSA.

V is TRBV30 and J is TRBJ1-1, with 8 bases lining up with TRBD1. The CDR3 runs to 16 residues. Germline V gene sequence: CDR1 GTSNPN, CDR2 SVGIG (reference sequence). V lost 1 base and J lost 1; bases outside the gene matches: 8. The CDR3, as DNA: TGTGCCTGGAGTGCCCGACAGGGGCCGAGGAACACTGAAGCTTTCTTT. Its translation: CAWSARQGPRNTEAFF.

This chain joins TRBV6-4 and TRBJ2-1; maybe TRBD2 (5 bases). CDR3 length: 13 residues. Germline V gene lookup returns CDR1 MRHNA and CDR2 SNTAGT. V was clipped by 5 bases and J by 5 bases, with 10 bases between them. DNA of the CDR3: TGTGCCAGCAGTATCCGGGAAAACAATGAGCAGTTCTTC. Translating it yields CASSIRENNEQFF.

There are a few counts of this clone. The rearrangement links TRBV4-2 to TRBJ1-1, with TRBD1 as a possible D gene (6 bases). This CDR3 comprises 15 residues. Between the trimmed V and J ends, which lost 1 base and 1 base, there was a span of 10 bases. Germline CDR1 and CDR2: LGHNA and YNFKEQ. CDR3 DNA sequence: TGTGCCAGCAGCCAAGCACTACAGGGGAACACTGAAGCTTTCTTT. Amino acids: CASSQALQGNTEAFF.

The CDR3: CATRDSLAKNIQYF. Here the CDR3 DNA reads TGTGCCACCAGGGACAGCTTAGCCAAAAACATTCAGTACTTC. The rearrangement joins TRBV6-5 to TRBJ2-4, with 7 bases lining up with TRBD1. V lost 10 bases and J lost 0; bases outside the gene matches: 6. Germline V gene data show CDR1 as MNHEY and CDR2 as SVGAGI. This CDR3 has 14 amino acids.

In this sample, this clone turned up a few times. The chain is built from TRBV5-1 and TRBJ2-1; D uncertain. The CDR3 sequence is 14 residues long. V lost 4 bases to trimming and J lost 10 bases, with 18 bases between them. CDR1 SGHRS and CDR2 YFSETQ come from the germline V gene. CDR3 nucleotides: TGCGCCAGCAGCAACCTACAGAAGATCGGAGAGCAGTTCTTC. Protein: CASSNLQKIGEQFF.

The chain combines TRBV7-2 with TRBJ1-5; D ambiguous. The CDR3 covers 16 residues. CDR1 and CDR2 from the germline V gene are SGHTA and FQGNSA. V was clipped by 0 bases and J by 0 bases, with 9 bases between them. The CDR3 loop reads CASSLARRDSNQPQHF. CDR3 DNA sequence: TGTGCCAGCAGCTTAGCGCGACGGGATAGCAATCAGCCCCAGCATTTT.